A selection of T cell receptor beta chains follows, all from one sample in a study of cytomegalovirus exposure and HLA in healthy donors. Produced via immunoSEQ multiplex PCR; TCRdb's table is partial and in-frame only. The sample lists around 180,000 clones; 80% to 90% were seen once. Sequencing used PBMCs. The receptors shown here come from a girl aged 2 to 9 in good health and CMV-seropositive. Each CDR3 is given without its conserved first and last residue. Fields, in order: J gene, CDR3 length, V gene, CDR3 protein.

>TRBJ2-1|16|TRBV4-1
ASSQGSTSLASYNEQF
>TRBJ1-5|13|TRBV15
ATIANRPGNQPQH
>TRBJ1-2|11|TRBV5-1
ASSSGVLDGYT
>TRBJ1-3|12|TRBV6-5
ASSPDRAGNTIY
>TRBJ1-1|10|TRBV11-3
ASSLRGPEAF
>TRBJ2-7|13|TRBV27
ASRKLGGVSYEQY
>TRBJ2-3|11|TRBV6-4
ASSATYTDTQY
>TRBJ1-2|13|TRBV19
ASRTPGQGDYGYT
>TRBJ2-7|12|TRBV5-1
ASSLDSFSYEQY
>TRBJ2-7|12|TRBV15
ATSRGAGPYEQY
>TRBJ1-1|13|TRBV6-6
ASSWPGQGKSEAF
>TRBJ1-1|12|TRBV11-2
ASSLDRGWAEAF
>TRBJ1-6|14|TRBV4-1
ASSQGIGSYNSPLH
>TRBJ2-1|13|TRBV5-1
ASSLTSGGAEEQF
>TRBJ2-3|11|TRBV18
ASSQQGLDTQY
>TRBJ2-1|12|TRBV27
ASSSRYNSGEQF
>TRBJ2-6|13|TRBV9
ASTRGASGANVLT
>TRBJ1-1|10|TRBV30
AWDRSSWGAF
>TRBJ1-1|14|TRBV10-3
AISESTGGENTEAF
>TRBJ1-5|13|TRBV19
ASSFDRAGDQPQH
>TRBJ1-3|14|TRBV28
ASSLYVALSGNTIY
>TRBJ1-2|14|TRBV4-1
ASSQDRGFHNYGYT
>TRBJ1-1|12|TRBV11-1
ASSLTSEVTEAF
>TRBJ1-2|13|TRBV6-1
ASSAEGRGNYGYT
>TRBJ1-1|13|TRBV28
ASSLYRGGNTEAF
>TRBJ2-7|11|TRBV5-1
ASSLVADYEQY
>TRBJ1-1|14|TRBV7-9
ASSSLRQGADTEAF
>TRBJ1-2|12|TRBV6-5
ASSCPGTGCGYT
>TRBJ1-1|13|TRBV18
ASSPFQGADTEAF
>TRBJ1-2|12|TRBV28
ASSTPGQGGSYT
>TRBJ2-7|14|TRBV7-2
ASSPTSGRRAFGQY
>TRBJ1-5|16|TRBV10-1
ASSESGRAGGIGPPQH
>TRBJ2-7|14|TRBV28
ASNPWDREISYEQY
>TRBJ2-5|12|TRBV11-3
ASSEWTEQETQY
>TRBJ2-3|13|TRBV28
ASSLAGAAGGTQY
>TRBJ1-2|11|TRBV11-2
ASSLDRVSGYT